This T cell receptor beta chain was found in a study of T cell responses to AZD1222 COVID-19 vaccine. The germline V gene encodes CDR1 MNHEY and CDR2 SVGAGI. Trimming left V 2 bases short and J 0 bases short, with 8 bases between. The CDR3 is 15 amino acids. TCRdb's table, derived via immunoSEQ multiplex PCR, lists solely in-frame clones and lacks some. This sample has some 180,000 clones, with approximately 90% found just once. This rearrangement joins TRBV6-5 to TRBJ1-3; D is ambiguous. The material sequenced was peripheral blood, taken on day 0 of AZD1222 vaccination. This TCR derives from an adult in good health. The CDR3 region has the DNA TGTGCCAGCAGTTACACTCAGGTCTCTGGAAACACCATATATTTT. It encodes CASSYTQVSGNTIYF.